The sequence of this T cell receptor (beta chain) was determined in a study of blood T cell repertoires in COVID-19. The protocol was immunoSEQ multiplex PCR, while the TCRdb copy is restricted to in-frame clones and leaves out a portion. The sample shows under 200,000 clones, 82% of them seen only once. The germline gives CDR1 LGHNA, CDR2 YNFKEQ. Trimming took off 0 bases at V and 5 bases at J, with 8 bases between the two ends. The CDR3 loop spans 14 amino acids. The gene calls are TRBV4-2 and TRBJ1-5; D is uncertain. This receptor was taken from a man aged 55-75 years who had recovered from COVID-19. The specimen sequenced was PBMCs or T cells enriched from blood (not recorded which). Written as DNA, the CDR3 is TGTGCCAGCAGCCAAGAGCAGGACTATCAGCCCCAGCATTTT. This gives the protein CASSQEQDYQPQHF.